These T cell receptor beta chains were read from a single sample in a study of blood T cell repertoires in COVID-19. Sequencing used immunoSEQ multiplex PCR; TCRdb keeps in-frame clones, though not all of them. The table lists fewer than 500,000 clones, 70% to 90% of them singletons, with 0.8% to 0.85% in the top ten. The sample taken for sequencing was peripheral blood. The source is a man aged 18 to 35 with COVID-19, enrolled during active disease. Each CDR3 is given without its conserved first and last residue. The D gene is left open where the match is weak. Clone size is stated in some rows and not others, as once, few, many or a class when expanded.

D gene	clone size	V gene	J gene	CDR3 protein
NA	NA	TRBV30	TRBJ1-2	AWRWGLRYGYT
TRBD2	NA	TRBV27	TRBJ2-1	ASSSSGSSYNEQF
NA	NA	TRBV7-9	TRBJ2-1	ASSSQSYEQF
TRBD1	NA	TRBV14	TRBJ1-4	ASSHFGDRAWEKLF
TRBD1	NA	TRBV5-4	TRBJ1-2	ASSPKTGEDGYT
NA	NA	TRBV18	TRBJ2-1	ASSRGGTSYNEQF
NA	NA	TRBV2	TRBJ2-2	ASRSLPDTGELF
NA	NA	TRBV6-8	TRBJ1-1	ASRARDDRKPVLMNTEAF
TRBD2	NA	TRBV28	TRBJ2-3	ASSLWLAGATDTQY
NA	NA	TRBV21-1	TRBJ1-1	ASSNSNGTGEMMAASF
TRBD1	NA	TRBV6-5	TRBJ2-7	ASRRGQGDREQY
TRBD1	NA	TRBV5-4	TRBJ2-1	ASSEGQGTYNEQF
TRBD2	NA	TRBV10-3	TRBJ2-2	AISESGGGRNTGELF
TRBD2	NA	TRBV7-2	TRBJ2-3	ASSLTGSSGRALNTQY
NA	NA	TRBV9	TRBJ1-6	ASSHGRANSPLH
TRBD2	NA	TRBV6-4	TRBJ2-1	ASSDLAEPNEQF
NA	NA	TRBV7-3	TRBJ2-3	ASSSVAASTDTQY
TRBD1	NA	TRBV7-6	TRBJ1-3	ASSSWAPQGNSGNTIY
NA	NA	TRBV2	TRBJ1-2	ASSSSTLMRGYT
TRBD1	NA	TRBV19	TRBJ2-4	ASSSGKKGQLAKNIQY
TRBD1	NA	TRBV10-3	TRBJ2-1	AISDPDRVDVLARYEQF
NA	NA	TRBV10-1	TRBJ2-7	ASSERTFHEQY
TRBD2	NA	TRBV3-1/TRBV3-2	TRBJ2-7	ASSQRGGTSGRADEQY
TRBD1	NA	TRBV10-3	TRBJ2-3	AIRGQGGTDTQY
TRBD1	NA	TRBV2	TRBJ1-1	ASIRDRANTEAF
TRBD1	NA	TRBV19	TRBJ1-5	ASSIRGQGNQPQH
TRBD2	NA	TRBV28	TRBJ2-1	ASRLLAGGYNEQF
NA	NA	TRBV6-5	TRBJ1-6	ASRRDSPLH
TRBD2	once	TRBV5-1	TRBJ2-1	ATTTGLEGSEQF
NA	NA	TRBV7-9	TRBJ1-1	ASRPSGNTEAF
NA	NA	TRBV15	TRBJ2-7	ATSRDRREAYEQY
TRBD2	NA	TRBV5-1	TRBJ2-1	ASSFRTSGSTVEQF
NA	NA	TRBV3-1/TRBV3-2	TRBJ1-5	ASSRTGNQPQH
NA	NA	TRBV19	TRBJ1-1	ASSIRGGNTEAF
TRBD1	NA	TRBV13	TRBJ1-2	ASSTYRDRGLGGYT
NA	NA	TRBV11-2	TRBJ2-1	ASSLEGGSAYHEQF
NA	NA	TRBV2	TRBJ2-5	ASRSRGETQY
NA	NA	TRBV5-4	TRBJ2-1	ASSLKPYNEQF
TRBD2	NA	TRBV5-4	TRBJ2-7	ASSLVASGSYEQY
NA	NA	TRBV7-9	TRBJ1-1	ASSFPRVTFTEAF
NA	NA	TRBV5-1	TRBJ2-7	ASSVNRDEQY